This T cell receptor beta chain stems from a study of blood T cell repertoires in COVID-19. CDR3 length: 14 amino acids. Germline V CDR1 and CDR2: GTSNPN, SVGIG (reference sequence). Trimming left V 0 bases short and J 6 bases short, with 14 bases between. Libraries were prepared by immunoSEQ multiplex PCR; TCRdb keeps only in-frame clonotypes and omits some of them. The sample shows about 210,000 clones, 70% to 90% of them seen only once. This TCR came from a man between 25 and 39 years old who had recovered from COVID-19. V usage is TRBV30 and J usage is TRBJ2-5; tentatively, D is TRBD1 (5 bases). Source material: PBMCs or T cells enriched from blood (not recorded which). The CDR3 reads CAWSVGRAGQTQYF. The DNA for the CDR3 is TGTGCCTGGAGTGTCGGCAGGGCCGGCCAGACCCAGTACTTC. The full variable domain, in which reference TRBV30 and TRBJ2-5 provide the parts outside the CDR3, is SQTIHQWPATLVQPVGSPLSLECTVEGTSNPNLYWYRQAAGRGLQLLFYSVGIGQISSEVPQNLSASRPQDRQFILSSKKLLLSDSGFYLCAWSVGRAGQTQYFGPGTRLLVL.